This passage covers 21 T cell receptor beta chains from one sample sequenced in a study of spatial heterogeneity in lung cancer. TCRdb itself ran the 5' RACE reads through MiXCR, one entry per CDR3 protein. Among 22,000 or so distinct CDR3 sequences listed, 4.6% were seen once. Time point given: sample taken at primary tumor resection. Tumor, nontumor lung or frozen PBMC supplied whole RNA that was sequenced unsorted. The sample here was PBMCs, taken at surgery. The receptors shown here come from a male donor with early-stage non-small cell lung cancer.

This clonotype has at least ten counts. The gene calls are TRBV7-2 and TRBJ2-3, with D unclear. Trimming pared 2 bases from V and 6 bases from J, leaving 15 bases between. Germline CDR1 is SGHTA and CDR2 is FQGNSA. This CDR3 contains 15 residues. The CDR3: CASSLTDLSADTQYF. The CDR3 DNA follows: TGTGCCAGCAGCTTAACCGACCTCTCCGCGGATACGCAGTATTTT.

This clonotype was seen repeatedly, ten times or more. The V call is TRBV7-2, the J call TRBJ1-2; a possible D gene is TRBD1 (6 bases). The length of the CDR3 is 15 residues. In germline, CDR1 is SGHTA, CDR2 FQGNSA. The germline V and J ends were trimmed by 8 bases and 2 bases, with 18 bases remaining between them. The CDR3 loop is CASGKSGTYNYGYTF. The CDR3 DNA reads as TGTGCCAGCGGAAAATCAGGGACATACAACTATGGCTACACCTTC.

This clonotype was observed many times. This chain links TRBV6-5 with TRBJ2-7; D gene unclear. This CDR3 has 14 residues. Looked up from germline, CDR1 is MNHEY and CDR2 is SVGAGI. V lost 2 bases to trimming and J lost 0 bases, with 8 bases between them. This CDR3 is CASSYAGASYEQYF. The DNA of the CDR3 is TGTGCCAGCAGTTACGCCGGAGCCTCCTACGAGCAGTACTTC.

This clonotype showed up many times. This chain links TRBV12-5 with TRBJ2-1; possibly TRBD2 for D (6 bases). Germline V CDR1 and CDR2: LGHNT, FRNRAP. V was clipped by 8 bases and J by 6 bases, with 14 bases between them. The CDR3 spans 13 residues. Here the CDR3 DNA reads TGTGCTAGTAAGCGGGCAAACGCCAATGAGCAGTTCTTC. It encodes CASKRANANEQFF.

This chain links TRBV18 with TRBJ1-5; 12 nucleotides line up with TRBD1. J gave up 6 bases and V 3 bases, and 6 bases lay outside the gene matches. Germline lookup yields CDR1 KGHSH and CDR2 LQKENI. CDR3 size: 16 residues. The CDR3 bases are TGTGCCAGCTCACCGGGGGGACAGGGGGCGATTCAGCCCCAGCATTTT. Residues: CASSPGGQGAIQPQHF.

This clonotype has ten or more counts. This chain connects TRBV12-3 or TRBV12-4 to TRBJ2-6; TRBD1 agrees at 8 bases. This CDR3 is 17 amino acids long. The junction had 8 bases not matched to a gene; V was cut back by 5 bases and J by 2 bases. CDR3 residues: CASSPGQGKTGANVLTF. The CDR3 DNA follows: TGTGCCAGCAGTCCCGGACAGGGAAAGACTGGGGCCAACGTCCTGACTTTC.

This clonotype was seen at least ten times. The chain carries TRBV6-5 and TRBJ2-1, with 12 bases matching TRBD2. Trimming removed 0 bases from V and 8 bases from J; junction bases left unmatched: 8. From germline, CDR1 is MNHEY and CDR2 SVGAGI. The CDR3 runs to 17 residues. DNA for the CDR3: TGTGCCAGCAGTTACTCCCTAGCGGGGGGGCTCAGACATGAGCAGTTCTTC. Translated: CASSYSLAGGLRHEQFF.

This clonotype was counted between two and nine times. Here the CDR3 DNA reads TGTGCCATCAGTGAGTCGGGGACGGCCACCTACGAGCAGTACTTC. Protein sequence: CAISESGTATYEQYF. The V call is TRBV10-3, the J call TRBJ2-7; D tentatively fits TRBD1 or TRBD2 (5 bases each). CDR3 length: 15 residues. CDR1 is ENHRY and CDR2 is SYGVKD in the germline V gene. Between the trimmed V and J ends, which lost 0 bases and 2 bases, there was a span of 11 bases.

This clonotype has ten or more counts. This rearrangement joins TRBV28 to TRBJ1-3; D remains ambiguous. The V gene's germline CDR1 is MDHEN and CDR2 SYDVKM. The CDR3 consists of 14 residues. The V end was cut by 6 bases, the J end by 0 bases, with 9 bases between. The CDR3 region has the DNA TGTGCCAGCAGCCTTCCGTTCTCTGGAAACACCATATATTTT. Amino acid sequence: CASSLPFSGNTIYF.

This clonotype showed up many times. The CDR3 loop reads CASSRAGTNTEAFF. CDR3 nucleotides: TGTGCCAGTAGCCGGGCCGGGACGAACACTGAAGCTTTCTTT. The rearrangement joins TRBV19 to TRBJ1-1; a weak D match, TRBD1 (5 bases). V dropped 6 bases and J dropped 1 base, with 12 bases sitting between them. CDR3 length: 14 residues. CDR1 is LNHDA, CDR2 SQIVND, per germline (reference sequence). The full variable domain, its missing parts supplied by reference TRBV19 and TRBJ1-1, is DGGITQSPKYLFRKEGQNVTLSCEQNLNHDAMYWYRQDPGQGLRLIYYSQIVNDFQKGDIAEGYSVSREKKESFPLTVTSAQKNPTAFYLCASSRAGTNTEAFFGQGTRLTVV.

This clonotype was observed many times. The CDR3 spells CASQKGVVASHNEQFF. CDR3 nucleotides: TGTGCCAGCCAGAAGGGCGTGGTAGCCTCACACAATGAGCAGTTCTTC. The chain employs TRBV19 and TRBJ2-1; D remains ambiguous. V lost 9 bases to trimming and J lost 5 bases, with 23 bases between them. CDR1 and CDR2 (germline): LNHDA, SQIVND (reference sequence). This CDR3 is built from 16 residues.

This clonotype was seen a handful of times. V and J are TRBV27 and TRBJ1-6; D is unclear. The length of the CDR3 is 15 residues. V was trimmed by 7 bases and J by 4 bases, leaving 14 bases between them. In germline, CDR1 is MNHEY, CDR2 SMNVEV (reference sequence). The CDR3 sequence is CASTTRSPYNSPLHF. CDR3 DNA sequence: TGTGCCAGCACCACCCGCAGCCCATATAATTCACCCCTCCACTTT.

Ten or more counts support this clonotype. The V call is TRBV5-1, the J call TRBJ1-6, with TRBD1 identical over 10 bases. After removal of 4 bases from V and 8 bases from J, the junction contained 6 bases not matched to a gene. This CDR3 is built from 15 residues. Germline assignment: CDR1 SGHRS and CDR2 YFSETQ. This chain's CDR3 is CASSPGTGVDSPLHF. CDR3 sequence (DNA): TGCGCCAGCAGCCCCGGGACAGGGGTGGATTCACCCCTCCACTTT.

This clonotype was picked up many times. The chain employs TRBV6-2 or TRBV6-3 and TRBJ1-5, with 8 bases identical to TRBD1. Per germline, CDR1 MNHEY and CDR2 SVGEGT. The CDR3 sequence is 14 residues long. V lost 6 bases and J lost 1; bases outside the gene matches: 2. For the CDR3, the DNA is TGTGCCAGCAGGCGGACAGGGAGCAATCAGCCCCAGCATTTT. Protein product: CASRRTGSNQPQHF.

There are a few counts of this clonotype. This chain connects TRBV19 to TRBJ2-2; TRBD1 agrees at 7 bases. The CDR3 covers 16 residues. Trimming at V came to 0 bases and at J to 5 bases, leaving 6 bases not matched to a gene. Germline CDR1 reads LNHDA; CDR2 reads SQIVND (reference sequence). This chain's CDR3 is CASSIDPGTETGELFF. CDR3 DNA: TGTGCCAGTAGTATAGATCCAGGGACAGAAACCGGGGAGCTGTTTTTT.

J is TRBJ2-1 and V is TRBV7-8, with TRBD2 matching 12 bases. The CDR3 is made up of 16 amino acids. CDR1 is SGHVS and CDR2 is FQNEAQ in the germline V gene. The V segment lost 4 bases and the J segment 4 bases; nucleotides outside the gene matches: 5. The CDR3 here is CASSSSGRASYNEQFF. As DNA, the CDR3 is TGTGCCAGCAGCTCTAGCGGGAGGGCCAGTTACAATGAGCAGTTCTTC. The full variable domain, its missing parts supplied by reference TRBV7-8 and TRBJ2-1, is GAGVSQSPRYKVAKRGQDVALRCDPISGHVSLFWYQQALGQGPEFLTYFQNEAQLDKSGLPSDRFFAERPEGSVSTLKIQRTQQEDSAVYLCASSSSGRASYNEQFFGPGTRLTVL.

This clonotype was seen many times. The CDR3 DNA follows: TGTGCCAGCAGTTACTCGAGTGCGGGGCCATACGAGCAGTACTTC. This sequence encodes CASSYSSAGPYEQYF. The chain carries TRBV6-5 and TRBJ2-7, with a weak D call TRBD2 (6 bases). The CDR3 sequence is 15 residues long. Germline CDR1 reads MNHEY; CDR2 reads SVGAGI. Between the trimmed V and J ends, which lost 0 bases and 4 bases, there was a span of 13 bases.

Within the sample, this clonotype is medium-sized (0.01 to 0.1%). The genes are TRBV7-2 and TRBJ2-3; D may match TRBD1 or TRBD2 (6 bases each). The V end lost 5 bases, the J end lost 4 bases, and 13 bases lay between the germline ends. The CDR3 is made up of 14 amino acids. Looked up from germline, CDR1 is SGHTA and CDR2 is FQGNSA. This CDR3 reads CASSPRRGADTQYF. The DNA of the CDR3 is TGTGCCAGCAGCCCCCGGAGGGGGGCAGATACGCAGTATTTT.

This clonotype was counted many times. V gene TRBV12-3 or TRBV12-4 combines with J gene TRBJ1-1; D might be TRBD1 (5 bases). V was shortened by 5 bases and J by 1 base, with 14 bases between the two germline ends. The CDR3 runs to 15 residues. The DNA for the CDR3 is TGTGCCAGCAGTCCGGGGGGAGACCGGAACACTGAAGCTTTCTTT. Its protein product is CASSPGGDRNTEAFF.

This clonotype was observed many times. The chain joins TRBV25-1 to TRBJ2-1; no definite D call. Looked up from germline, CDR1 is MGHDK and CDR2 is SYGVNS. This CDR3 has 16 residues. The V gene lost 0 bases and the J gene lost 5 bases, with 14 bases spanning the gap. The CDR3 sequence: CASSEYVGRIDNEQFF. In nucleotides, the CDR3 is TGTGCCAGCAGTGAATACGTTGGGCGGATTGACAATGAGCAGTTCTTC.

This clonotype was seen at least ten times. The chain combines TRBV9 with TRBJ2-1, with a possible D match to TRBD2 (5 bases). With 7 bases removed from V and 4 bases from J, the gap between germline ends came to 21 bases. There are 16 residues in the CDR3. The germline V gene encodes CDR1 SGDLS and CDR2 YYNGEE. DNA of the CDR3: TGTGCCAGCCACCCACTACCCAAGCGGCCGTACAATGAGCAGTTCTTC. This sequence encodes CASHPLPKRPYNEQFF.